This T cell receptor (beta chain) was recorded in a study of blood T cell repertoires in COVID-19. Study overall: PBMCs, B-cell-depleted T cells, or T cells were the source of the cDNA or gDNA that made up the material.

As handled by the study authors: Amplifying reference gene primers gave estimates of nucleated cell counts. Sequencing used immunoSEQ multiplex PCR; TCRdb keeps in-frame clones, though not all of them. That table supplies the V and J calls and clone size; D and trimming were determined from the DNA. The sample lists fewer than 200,000 clones, around 83% seen once, with approximately 4% in the top ten. The study recruited people aged 18 to 89 years across 20 to 30 US areas. Participant reports of clinical history set cohort assignment. By frequency in the sample, this clone is medium-sized. This CDR3 spans 16 amino acids.

Sequencing used PBMCs or T cells enriched from blood (not recorded which). The receptor was isolated from a woman aged 50 to 65 in a cohort exposed to, infected with or recovered from COVID-19 (not recorded which). The V and J genes are TRBV12-2 and TRBJ1-6; the table's D call of TRBD1 was not tested on the DNA. TRBV12-2 is deemed a pseudogene. The CDR3 nucleotides are TGTGCAAGTCGCTTTGGGTCCGGACATAATAATTCACCCCTCCACTTT. This gives the protein CASRFGSGHNNSPLHF.